This T cell receptor (beta chain) was recorded in a study of regulatory T cells in long-lasting Graves disease. Study outcomes and limitations: The study found TRBV28, TRBJ1-2 and TRBJ2-5 favored in persistent disease.

To note about this clonotype: Its antigen is as yet unknown.

The germline V gene has CDR1 SEHNR and CDR2 FQNEAQ (reference sequence). The V end was cut by 4 bases, the J end by 0 bases, with 13 bases between. CDR3 length: 16 amino acids. Time point noted: newly diagnosed GD, antithyroid drugs for less than 3 months. After RNA was extracted from PBMCs, the TCR library was made from it. CDR3 regions were amplified by Arm-PCR using iRepertoire HTBI primers to build TCR beta libraries. TCRdb redid the calling of the multiplex PCR reads with MiXCR, one entry per CDR3 protein. The sample lists 680,000 or so distinct CDR3 sequences, around 15% occurring once. The same sample was also used in a study of T cells in Graves' hyperthyroidism and ophthalmopathy. This second study says: Initially, a first-round RT-PCR of the TCR CDR3 employed the HTBI primer set.

The genes are TRBV7-9 and TRBJ1-3, with D unresolved. This receptor was obtained from a woman aged 30 to 39 with Graves disease. Sample: peripheral blood mononuclear cells (PBMCs), taken at new diagnosis, from a patient treated with antithyroid drugs. The CDR3 sequence is CASSSVTASSGNTIYF. In DNA form, the CDR3 reads TGTGCCAGCAGCTCAGTAACAGCGAGCTCTGGAAACACCATATATTTT.